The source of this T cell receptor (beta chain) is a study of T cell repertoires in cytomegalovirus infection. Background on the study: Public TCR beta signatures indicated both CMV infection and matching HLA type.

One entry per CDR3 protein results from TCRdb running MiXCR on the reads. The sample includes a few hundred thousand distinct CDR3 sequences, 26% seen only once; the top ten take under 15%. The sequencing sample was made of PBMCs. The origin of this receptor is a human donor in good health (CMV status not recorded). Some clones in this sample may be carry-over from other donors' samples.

The CDR3 loop is CASSSPGLAGELFF. The CDR3 DNA follows: TGTGCCAGCAGTTCTCCAGGGCTGGCCGGGGAGCTGTTTTTT. The rearrangement links TRBV6-2 or TRBV6-3 to TRBJ2-2; TRBD1 is a possible D gene (5 bases). The germline CDR1 and CDR2 sequences are MNHEY and SVGEGT. CDR3 size: 14 residues. Trimming took off 4 bases at V and 6 bases at J, with 12 bases between the two ends.